This TCR beta chain appears in the sequencing data of a study of blood T cell repertoires in COVID-19. Study at large: Both acute and convalescent COVID-19 samples were obtained from the United States, Italy and Spain.

Authors' processing steps: Amplification with reference gene primers provided the estimates of nucleated cell counts. Using immunoSEQ multiplex PCR, the repertoire was profiled, and TCRdb retains in-frame clones only, with some absent. From that table come the V and J calls and clone size; the DNA was used to work out D and trimming. The sample contains over 25,000 clones, over 75% of which appear only once. The sequence came from a man in his fifties or sixties with acute or convalescent COVID-19. Sequencing input: peripheral blood.

CDR3 sequence reads: CASNPRGGGRYEQYF. The DNA for the CDR3 is TGTGCCAGCAACCCGAGGGGGGGCGGACGCTACGAGCAGTACTTC. This chain uses TRBV6-5 with TRBJ2-7; possible D gene TRBD2, 7 bases. Germline values: CDR1 MNHEY, CDR2 SVGAGI. V shed 7 bases and J shed 3 bases, with 19 bases lying between them. The CDR3 spans 15 residues.